These 13 T cell receptor beta chains came from one sample sequenced in a study of molecular identifiers for immune sequencing clone quantification (dated by TCRdb to the late 2010s). The library was generated by PCR. The sample was run on a NextSeq 500. In-frame beta chains were kept once TCRdb had trimmed the public reads at Q25 with fastp and called clones with MiXCR. Every entry covers one CDR3 protein and lists the most common genes and DNA from its rows. The sample table records hundreds of thousands of distinct CDR3 sequences; less than 30% of these occur just once. The top ten constitute 0.6% to 0.9% of the sample. What was sequenced was naive CD8+ T cells from blood, with Jurkat cell RNA spiked in. The sample's cell subset or site label, in plain terms: FACS-sorted CD8+CD4-CCR7+CD45RA+ naive T cells. The receptors here all came from a human donor in good health. Some libraries in this study had Jurkat cell RNA spiked in.

On this clonotype itself: This may be a read error: a much more frequent sequence differs by one nucleotide. V is TRBV7-9 and J is TRBJ1-1; D ambiguous. This CDR3 is built from 14 residues. Germline V gene lookup returns CDR1 SEHNR and CDR2 FQNEAQ (reference sequence). Written as DNA, the CDR3 is TGTGCCAGCACCGCGCCAGCAGAGAACACTGAAACTTTCTTT. As protein: CASTAPAENTETFF.

This clonotype has ten or more counts. V usage is TRBV27 and J usage is TRBJ2-7; possibly TRBD1 for D (5 bases). V was pared by 6 bases and J by 2 bases, with 11 bases between. The CDR3 has 13 residues. Germline V gene data show CDR1 as MNHEY and CDR2 as SMNVEV (reference sequence). CDR3 coding DNA: TGTGCCAGCAGCCACGACAGAGCCTACGAGCAGTACTTC. It yields the protein CASSHDRAYEQYF.

The rearrangement joins TRBV6-2 or TRBV6-3 to TRBJ2-7, with 10 positions matching TRBD2. The CDR3 sequence is 14 residues long. The germline gives CDR1 MNHEY, CDR2 SVGEGT. Unmatched junction bases numbered 14, after V lost 10 bases and J lost 8 bases. CDR3 loop: CATRDPGLANKQYF. In DNA form, the CDR3 reads TGTGCCACTCGGGATCCGGGACTAGCGAACAAGCAGTACTTC.

This clonotype has at least ten counts. The chain recombines TRBV5-5 with TRBJ2-3; 7 nucleotides align to TRBD2. Unmatched junction bases numbered 12, after V lost 0 bases and J lost 2 bases. The CDR3 consists of 18 residues. Germline values: CDR1 SGHKS, CDR2 YYEKEE (reference sequence). The CDR3 coding sequence is TGTGCCAGCAGCTTGGACCTAGCGGCGTTGGGCCCCACAGATACGCAGTATTTT. Its protein is CASSLDLAALGPTDTQYF.

Comment on this clonotype: Since a much larger clone is just one base distant, this may be a read error. The chain carries TRBV6-5 and TRBJ2-3; 13 nucleotides match TRBD2. From germline, CDR1 is MNHEY and CDR2 SVGAGI. The CDR3 covers 17 residues. V was pared by 2 bases and J by 3 bases, with 5 bases of the junction left unmatched. This CDR3 is CASSYGTSGIGTDTQYF. The CDR3 DNA reads as TGTGCCAGCAGTTACGGGACTAGCGGGATCGGGACAGATACGCAGTATTTT.

Many counts were recorded for this clonotype. V and J are TRBV5-6 and TRBJ1-1; 9 bases match TRBD1. V was clipped by 4 bases and J by 1 base; unmatched bases: 5. CDR3 length: 15 residues. The V gene's germline CDR1 is SGHDT and CDR2 YYEEEE. CDR3 coding DNA: TGTGCCAGCAGCCACGGGACAGGGCGGAACACTGAAGCTTTCTTT. Its translation is CASSHGTGRNTEAFF.

The table lists this clonotype with a few counts. The J gene is TRBJ2-1, the V gene TRBV14, with D possibly matching TRBD2 (5 bases). Germline V gene lookup returns CDR1 SGHDN and CDR2 FVKESK. Trimming removed 3 bases from V and 4 bases from J, with 13 bases in between. This CDR3 has 15 amino acids. CDR3: CASSQWKRRYNEQFF. In nucleotides, the CDR3 is TGTGCCAGCAGCCAGTGGAAGCGGAGGTACAATGAGCAGTTCTTC.

A note on this clonotype: Given a much more abundant clone one base away, this may be a read error. The chain is built from TRBV6-2 or TRBV6-3 and TRBJ2-3; maybe TRBD1 (6 bases). This CDR3 has 15 residues. Germline V gene lookup returns CDR1 MNHEY and CDR2 SVGEGT. The CDR3 sequence: CANSYAFDRPDTQYF. CDR3 nucleotides: TGTGCCAACAGTTACGCGTTCGACAGGCCAGATACGCAGTATTTT.

This rearrangement joins TRBV7-3 to TRBJ1-5; no firm D call. The CDR3 has 16 residues. CDR1 is SGHTA and CDR2 is FQGTGA in the germline V gene. V lost 2 bases to trimming and J lost 1 base, with 12 bases between them. The DNA for the CDR3 is TGTGCCAGCAGCTTATATCGAAGCGGGAGCAATCAGCCCCAGCATTTT. Translated: CASSLYRSGSNQPQHF.

The sample holds a few counts of this clonotype. V and J are TRBV19 and TRBJ2-1; D unresolved. V was clipped by 2 bases and J by 0 bases, with 14 bases between them. CDR3 length: 17 residues. Germline CDR1 LNHDA, CDR2 SQIVND (reference sequence). For the CDR3, the DNA is TGTGCCAGTAGTATAACCCCGGGCCGGAGCTCCTACAATGAGCAGTTCTTC. This gives the protein CASSITPGRSSYNEQFF.

Concerning this clonotype: As the CDR3 is not closed by the conserved phenylalanine or tryptophan, this likely results from a read error. V is TRBV15 and J is TRBJ1-1; D remains unclear. Per germline, CDR1 LNHNV and CDR2 YYDKDF (reference sequence). The CDR3 is made up of 14 amino acids. Between the trimmed V and J ends, which lost 1 base and 3 bases, there was a span of 9 bases. The CDR3 region is CATSRVIRDTEAFL. DNA of the CDR3: TGTGCCACCAGCAGAGTAATTCGAGACACTGAAGCTTTCCTT.

In this sample, this clonotype turned up many times. The chain employs TRBV6-5 and TRBJ2-7, with D maybe TRBD1 (7 bases). V lost 2 bases, J lost 5 bases, and 10 bases lay in between. Germline assignment: CDR1 MNHEY and CDR2 SVGAGI. The CDR3 extends over 13 amino acids. CDR3 in amino acids: CASSYGGTDEQYF. The CDR3 DNA is TGTGCCAGCAGTTACGGGGGGACAGACGAGCAGTACTTC.

This clonotype was seen a handful of times. This chain uses TRBV27 with TRBJ2-7; 9 bases fit TRBD1. Germline trimming cut 6 bases from V and 5 bases from J; bases unmatched to any gene: 5. The length of the CDR3 is 13 residues. CDR1 MNHEY and CDR2 SMNVEV come from the germline V gene (reference sequence). The CDR3 is CASRTGGGHEQYF. The DNA for the CDR3 is TGTGCCAGCAGAACAGGGGGCGGACACGAGCAGTACTTC.